Sequencing of this T cell receptor beta chain was carried out in a study of neoadjuvant anti-PD-1 for oral cavity cancer (dated by TCRdb to the early 2020s). For the wider study: Patients mostly received three to four biweekly doses of nivolumab at 3 mg/kg before curative-intent surgical resection. Patients without progression received a fourth nivolumab dose around day 43 and underwent definitive surgical resection on days 50-56. Responders were defined as patients with complete response, partial response or stable disease by RECIST 1.1; non-responders were defined as patients with progression. An approximately 32% response rate was observed in the parent correlative cohort, in which over nine patients were included. General findings and caveats noted by the study authors: After neoadjuvant nivolumab, T cell clonality (Gini index) in PBMCs was significantly higher in non-responders than in responders. TCR analyses included only a few patients per response group, and the authors called for larger cohorts for validation. Higher pretreatment blood TCRbeta clonality and lower post-treatment tumor TCRbeta clonality were correlated with higher pretreatment blood Treg/Th17 ratios.

In regard to this clone: Its recognized antigen is unknown. It has no much larger one-base neighbor in the sample; base qualities were not kept.

The CDR3 goes from the cysteine to the phenylalanine over 13 residues. Just CDR3 DNA is preserved here, 39 bases in frame from base 1. From the germline V gene, CDR1 is MRHNA and CDR2 is SNTAGT. The V and J ends are trimmed by 2 bases and 5 bases, leaving 9 bases between them. For deep sequencing, PBMC libraries mostly used about 0.45 ug of input genomic DNA, with six replicates for each sample. Following the manufacturer's instructions, the team built TCRbeta libraries using the immunoSEQ hsTCRbeta kit. An Illumina NovaSeq 6000 S4 flow cell was used to sequence the final libraries, which had first been combined to 3 nM. Concerning the study's data processing: Raw data preprocessing and quality control were performed with the immunoSEQ Analyzer. The analysis was restricted to productive rearrangements, with each unique CDR3 amino acid sequence defining a clonotype. Using the R package tcR, the researchers computed the Gini-Simpson index as their estimate of repertoire clonality. Gini indices were compared with Student's t test, and associations with tumor size change were assessed by Pearson correlation. What TCRdb holds here is the immuneACCESS table cut down to in-frame rearrangements. Part of the clones is not present; checked against another copy, under half of the missing clones reflect an unresolved V gene, and the others are unexplained. For V, J and clone size, that table is used; D and trimming come from the DNA. The sample table holds about 42,000 clones, of which 77% were seen once. The ten most abundant clones make up 4.8% of the sample.

What the time point label conveys for this sample: after neoadjuvant nivolumab, at surgical resection. The patients had newly diagnosed stage II-IVA oral cavity squamous cell carcinoma and had not received any prior systemic or radiation treatment. The cohort consisted of patients with HPV-negative, locally advanced oral cavity squamous cell carcinoma. Peripheral blood mononuclear cells were analyzed directly, without maintenance or expansion in culture. The samples were obtained from a longitudinal correlative study of a single-arm phase II trial testing neoadjuvant nivolumab in oral cavity squamous cell carcinoma. Subject-matched pre- and post-treatment PBMCs and tumors from three responders and three non-responders were subjected to genomic DNA-based TCRbeta sequencing. Peripheral blood mononuclear cells were collected before nivolumab treatment and again after treatment, at the time of surgery. The Maxwell RSC DNA from Cells kit was used to isolate genomic DNA from PBMCs.

This sample comprised PBMCs, obtained after nivolumab (anti-PD-1) treatment. The clonotype comes from a person between 35 and 79 years old with oral cavity squamous cell carcinoma. The sequence is built from TRBV6-4 and TRBJ1-2; confidence is insufficient to name the D gene. The nucleotide sequence reads TGTGCCAGCAGTGACCAGCAAGGTTATGGCTACACCTTC. This sequence encodes CASSDQQGYGYTF.